The 3 T cell receptor beta chains listed next were all sequenced from one sample in a study of control samples from healthy donors and cancer patients (dated by TCRdb to about 2020). Library preparation employed the immunoSEQ multiplex PCR assay. TCRdb provides this immuneACCESS table in a form limited to in-frame rearrangements. Some clones are lacking; in checked studies, under half of them reflect an unresolved V gene, and why the rest are absent is not known. The table for this sample lists 24,000 or so clones; about nine tenths of them were counted only once. The ten largest make up about an eighth of the sample. Sequencing was done on a sample of PBMCs. The receptors were gathered from a man aged 50 to 59 with lung cancer.

The chain recombines TRBV15 with TRBJ1-2; maybe TRBD1 (5 bases). Germline CDR1 and CDR2: LNHNV and YYDKDF (reference sequence). The CDR3 is 13 amino acids. V was clipped by 6 bases and J by 6 bases, with 14 bases between them. CDR3 in DNA: TGTGCCACCAGACCCACCGGGACCAATGGCTACACCTTC. It translates to CATRPTGTNGYTF.

The J gene is TRBJ2-1, the V gene TRBV7-9; D is unclear. The CDR3 is 14 amino acids. Germline V gene sequence: CDR1 SEHNR, CDR2 FQNEAQ (reference sequence). Trimming stripped 5 bases from V and 6 bases from J, with 14 bases between. The CDR3 DNA reads as TGTGCCAGCAGCCCCCCCCCAGCTCCCAATGAGCAGTTCTTC. Translation gives CASSPPPAPNEQFF.

J is TRBJ2-3 and V is TRBV7-3; 15 nucleotides agree with TRBD2. V shed 5 bases and J 0 bases; nucleotides not matched to a gene: 6. The CDR3 consists of 18 residues. CDR1 is SGHTA, CDR2 FQGTGA, per germline. As DNA, the CDR3 is TGTGCCAGCAGCCTTGGACTAGCGGGGGGGCTTAGCACAGATACGCAGTATTTT. Its protein is CASSLGLAGGLSTDTQYF.